This TCR beta chain was recorded in a study of blood T cell repertoires in COVID-19. J lost 11 bases, V lost 0 bases, and 6 bases had no gene match. The germline V gene encodes CDR1 SGHTA and CDR2 FQGTGA. The CDR3 is made up of 13 amino acids. Sequencing used immunoSEQ multiplex PCR; TCRdb keeps in-frame clones, though not all of them. The repertoire includes around 230,000 clones, around 85% of them detected once, and 2.5% to 3.5% sits in the top ten. Sequencing was performed on PBMCs or T cells enriched from blood (not recorded which). The chain uses TRBV7-3 and TRBJ1-1; TRBD1 agrees at 7 bases. The receptor's source is a woman aged 40 to 50 with acute COVID-19. The CDR3 sequence: CASSLTQQGSAFF. DNA of the CDR3: TGTGCCAGCAGCTTAACACAACAGGGGTCGGCTTTCTTT. Looking up the rest from reference TRBV7-3 and TRBJ1-1 gives the full variable domain: GAGVSQTPSNKVTEKGKYVELRCDPISGHTALYWYRQSLGQGPEFLIYFQGTGAADDSGLPNDRFFAVRPEGSVSTLKIQRTERGDSAVYLCASSLTQQGSAFFGQGTRLTVV.